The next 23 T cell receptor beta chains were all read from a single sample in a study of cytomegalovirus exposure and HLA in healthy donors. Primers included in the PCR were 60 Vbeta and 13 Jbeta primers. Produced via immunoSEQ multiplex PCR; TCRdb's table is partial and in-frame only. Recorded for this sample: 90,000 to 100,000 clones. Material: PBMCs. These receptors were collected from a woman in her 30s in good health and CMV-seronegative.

The DNA of the CDR3 is TGTGCCAGCAGTTGGACTAGCGGGAGAGGCACAGATACGCAGTATTTT. Its translation: CASSWTSGRGTDTQYF. V and J are TRBV6-5 and TRBJ2-3, with 13 bases that match TRBD2. V lost 4 bases and J lost 1; bases outside the gene matches: 2. CDR1 is MNHEY and CDR2 is SVGAGI in the germline V gene. This CDR3 has 16 residues.

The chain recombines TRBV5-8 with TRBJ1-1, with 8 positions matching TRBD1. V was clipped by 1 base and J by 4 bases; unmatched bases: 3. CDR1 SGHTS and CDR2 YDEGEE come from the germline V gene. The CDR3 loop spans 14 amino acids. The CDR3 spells CASSLRGTGTEAFF. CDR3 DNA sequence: TGTGCCAGCAGCTTGAGGGGGACAGGCACTGAAGCTTTCTTT.

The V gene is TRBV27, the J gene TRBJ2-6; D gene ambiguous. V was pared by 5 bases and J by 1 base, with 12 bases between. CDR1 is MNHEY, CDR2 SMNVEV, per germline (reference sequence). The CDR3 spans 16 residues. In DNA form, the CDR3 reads TGTGCCAGCAGTAAGCTAGTTGGGTCTGGGGCCAACGTCCTGACTTTC. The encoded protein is CASSKLVGSGANVLTF.

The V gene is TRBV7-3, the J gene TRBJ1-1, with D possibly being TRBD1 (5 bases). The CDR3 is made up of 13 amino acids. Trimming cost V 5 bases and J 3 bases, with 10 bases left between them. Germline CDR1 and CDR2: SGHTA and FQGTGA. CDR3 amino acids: CASSRRADTEAFF. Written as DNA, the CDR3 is TGTGCCAGCAGCCGCAGGGCGGACACTGAAGCTTTCTTT.

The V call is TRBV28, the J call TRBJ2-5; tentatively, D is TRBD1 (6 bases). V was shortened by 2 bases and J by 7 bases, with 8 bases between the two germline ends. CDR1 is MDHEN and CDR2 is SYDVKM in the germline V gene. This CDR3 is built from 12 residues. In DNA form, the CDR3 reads TGTGCCAGCAGTTTAGGGGGCGGGACCCAGTACTTC. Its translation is CASSLGGGTQYF.

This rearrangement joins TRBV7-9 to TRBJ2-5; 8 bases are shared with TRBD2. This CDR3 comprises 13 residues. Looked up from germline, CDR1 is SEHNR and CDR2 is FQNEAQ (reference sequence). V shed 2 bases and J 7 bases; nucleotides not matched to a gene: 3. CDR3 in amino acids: CASSLKREGTQYF. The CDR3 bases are TGTGCCAGCAGCTTAAAACGGGAGGGGACCCAGTACTTC.

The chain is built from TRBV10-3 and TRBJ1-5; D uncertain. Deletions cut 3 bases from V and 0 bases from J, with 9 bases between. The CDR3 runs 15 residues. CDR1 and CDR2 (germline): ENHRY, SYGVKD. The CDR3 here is CAISDPGISNQPQHF. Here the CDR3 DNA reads TGTGCCATCAGTGATCCCGGGATTAGCAATCAGCCCCAGCATTTT.

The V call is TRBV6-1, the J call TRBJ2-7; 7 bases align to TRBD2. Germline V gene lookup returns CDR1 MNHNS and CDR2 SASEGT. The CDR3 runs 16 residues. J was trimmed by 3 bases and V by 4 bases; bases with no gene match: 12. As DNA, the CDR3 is TGTGCCAGCAGTGGGGGGGGAGGGGCACCCAACTACGAGCAGTACTTC. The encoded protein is CASSGGGGAPNYEQYF.

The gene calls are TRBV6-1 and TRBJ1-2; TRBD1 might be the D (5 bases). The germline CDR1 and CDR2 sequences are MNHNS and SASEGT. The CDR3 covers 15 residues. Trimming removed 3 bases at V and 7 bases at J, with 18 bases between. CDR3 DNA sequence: TGTGCCAGCAGTGATGGGCAGGGCCTTTTGAGTGGCTACACCTTC. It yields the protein CASSDGQGLLSGYTF.

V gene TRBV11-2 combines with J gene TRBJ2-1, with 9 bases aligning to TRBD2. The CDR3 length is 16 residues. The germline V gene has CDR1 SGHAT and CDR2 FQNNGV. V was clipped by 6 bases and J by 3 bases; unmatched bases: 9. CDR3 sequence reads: CASRKWGLAIYNEQFF. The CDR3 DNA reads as TGTGCCAGCAGAAAATGGGGACTAGCAATCTACAATGAGCAGTTCTTC.

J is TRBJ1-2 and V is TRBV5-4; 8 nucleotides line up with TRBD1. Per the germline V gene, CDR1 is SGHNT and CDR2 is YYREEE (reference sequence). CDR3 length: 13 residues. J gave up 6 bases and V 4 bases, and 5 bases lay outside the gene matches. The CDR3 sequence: CASSQGQDHGYTF. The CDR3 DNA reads TGTGCCAGCAGCCAGGGACAGGACCATGGCTACACCTTC.

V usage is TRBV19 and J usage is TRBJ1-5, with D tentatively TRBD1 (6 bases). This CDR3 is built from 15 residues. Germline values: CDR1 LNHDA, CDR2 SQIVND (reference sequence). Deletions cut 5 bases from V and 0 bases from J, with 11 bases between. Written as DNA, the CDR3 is TGTGCCAGTAGTTTGAGGACAGATAGCAATCAGCCCCAGCATTTT. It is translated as CASSLRTDSNQPQHF.

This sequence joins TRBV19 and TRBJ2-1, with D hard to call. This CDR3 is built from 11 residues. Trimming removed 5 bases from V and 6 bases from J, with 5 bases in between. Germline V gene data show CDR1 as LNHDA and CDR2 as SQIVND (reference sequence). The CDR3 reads CASSFLNEQFF. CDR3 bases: TGTGCCAGTAGTTTCCTCAATGAGCAGTTCTTC.

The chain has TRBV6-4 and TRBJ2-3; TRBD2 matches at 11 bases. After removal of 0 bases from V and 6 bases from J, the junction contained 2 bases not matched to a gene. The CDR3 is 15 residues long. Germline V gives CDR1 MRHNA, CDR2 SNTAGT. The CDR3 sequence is CASSDSSGGADTQYF. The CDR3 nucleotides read TGTGCCAGCAGTGACTCTAGCGGGGGGGCCGATACGCAGTATTTT.

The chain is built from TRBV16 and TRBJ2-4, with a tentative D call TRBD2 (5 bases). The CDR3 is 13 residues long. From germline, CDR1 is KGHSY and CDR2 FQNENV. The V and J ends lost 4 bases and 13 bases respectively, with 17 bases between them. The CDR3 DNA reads TGTGCCAGCAGCCCCTCGGGGTCTGGAGGACAGTACTTC. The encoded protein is CASSPSGSGGQYF.

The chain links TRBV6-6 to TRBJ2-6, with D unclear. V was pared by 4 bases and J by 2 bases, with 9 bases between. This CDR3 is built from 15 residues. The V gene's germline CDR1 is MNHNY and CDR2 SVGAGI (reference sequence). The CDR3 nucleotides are TGTGCCAGCAGTTCCCTAGACGCTGGGGCCAACGTCCTGACTTTC. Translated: CASSSLDAGANVLTF.

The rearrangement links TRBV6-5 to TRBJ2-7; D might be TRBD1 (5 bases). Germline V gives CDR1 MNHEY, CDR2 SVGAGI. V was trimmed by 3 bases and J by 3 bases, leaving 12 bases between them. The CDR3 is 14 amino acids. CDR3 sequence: CASSYGQGIYEQYF. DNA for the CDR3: TGTGCCAGCAGTTATGGGCAGGGTATCTACGAGCAGTACTTC.

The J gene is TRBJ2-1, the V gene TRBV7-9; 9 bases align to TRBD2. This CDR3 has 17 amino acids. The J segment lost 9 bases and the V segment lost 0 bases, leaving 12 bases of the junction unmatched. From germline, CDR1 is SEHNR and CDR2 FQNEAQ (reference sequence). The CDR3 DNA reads TGTGCCAGCAGCTTAGCGGAGCTGCGGGAGGGGTGGGCTGAGCAGTTCTTC. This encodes CASSLAELREGWAEQFF.

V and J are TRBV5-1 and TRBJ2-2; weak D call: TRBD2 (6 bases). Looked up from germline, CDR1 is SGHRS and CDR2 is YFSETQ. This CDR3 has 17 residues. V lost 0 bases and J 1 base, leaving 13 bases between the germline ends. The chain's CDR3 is CASSLGRDGMNTGELFF. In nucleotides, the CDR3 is TGCGCCAGCAGCTTGGGGAGGGACGGAATGAACACCGGGGAGCTGTTTTTT.

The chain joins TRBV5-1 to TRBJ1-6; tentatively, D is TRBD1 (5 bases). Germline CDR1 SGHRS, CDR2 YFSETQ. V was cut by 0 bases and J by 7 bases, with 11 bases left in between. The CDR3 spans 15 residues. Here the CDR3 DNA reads TGCGCCAGCAGCTTGGGGGACGGGGGGAATTCACCCCTCCACTTT. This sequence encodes CASSLGDGGNSPLHF.

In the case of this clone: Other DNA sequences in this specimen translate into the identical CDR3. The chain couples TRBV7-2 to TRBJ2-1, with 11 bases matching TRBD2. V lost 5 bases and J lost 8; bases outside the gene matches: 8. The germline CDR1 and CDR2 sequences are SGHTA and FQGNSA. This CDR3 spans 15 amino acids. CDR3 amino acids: CASSLASGRRDEQFF. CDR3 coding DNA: TGTGCCAGCAGCCTCGCTAGCGGGAGGAGGGATGAGCAGTTCTTC.

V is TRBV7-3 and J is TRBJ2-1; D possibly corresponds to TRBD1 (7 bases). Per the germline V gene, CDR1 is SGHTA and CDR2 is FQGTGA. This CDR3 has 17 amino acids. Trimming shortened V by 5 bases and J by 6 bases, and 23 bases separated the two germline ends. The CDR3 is CASSPVGGRGTSNEQFF. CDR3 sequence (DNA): TGTGCCAGCAGCCCGGTAGGGGGCAGGGGGACTTCCAATGAGCAGTTCTTC.

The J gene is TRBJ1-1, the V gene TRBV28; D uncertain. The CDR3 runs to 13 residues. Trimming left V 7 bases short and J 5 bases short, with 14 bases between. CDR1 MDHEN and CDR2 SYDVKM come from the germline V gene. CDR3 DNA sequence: TGTGCCAGCATCTTGGCCGGGTTGACTGAAGCTTTCTTT. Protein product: CASILAGLTEAFF.